This is a list of T cell receptor beta chains from one sample in a study of cytomegalovirus exposure and HLA in healthy donors. This table comes from immunoSEQ multiplex PCR, and its TCRdb copy is limited to in-frame clones, with some not included. The table shows 60,000 to 75,000 clones, with about 60% occurring only once. Sequencing was carried out using PBMCs. These receptors all come from a woman aged 45-65 years in good health and CMV-seronegative. Both conserved end residues are part of each CDR3. A D gene is named only where the DNA matches it firmly. Where a row states a size, it is once, few, many or the class of an expanded clone; other rows omit it.

size,J,length,D,V,CDR3,DNA
.,TRBJ2-7,15,TRBD1,TRBV28,CASSPLGDRTYEQYF,TGTGCCAGCAGTCCTTTAGGGGACAGAACCTACGAGCAGTACTTC
.,TRBJ2-1,16,TRBD2,TRBV5-4,CASSLSLAGGYNEQFF,TGTGCCAGCAGCTTGAGCCTAGCGGGGGGCTACAATGAGCAGTTCTTC
.,TRBJ1-3,13,.,TRBV6-5,CASSYSWGGTIYF,TGTGCCAGCAGTTACTCCTGGGGAGGGACCATATATTTT
.,TRBJ1-4,14,TRBD1,TRBV2,CASGGQGKNEKLFF,TGTGCCAGCGGTGGACAGGGCAAGAATGAAAAACTGTTTTTT
.,TRBJ2-7,13,TRBD1,TRBV7-2,CASSKDRVNEQYF,TGTGCCAGCAGCAAAGACAGGGTTAACGAGCAGTACTTC
.,TRBJ1-5,17,.,TRBV19,CASTGGWEADRNQPQHF,TGTGCCAGTACCGGTGGGTGGGAGGCTGATAGGAATCAGCCCCAGCATTTT
.,TRBJ1-1,14,.,TRBV5-1,CASSLDYRYTEAFF,TGCGCCAGCAGCTTGGATTACAGGTACACTGAAGCTTTCTTT
once,TRBJ1-5,13,TRBD1,TRBV19,CATRTGVGQPQHF,TGTGCCACTCGGACAGGGGTGGGTCAGCCCCAGCATTTT
.,TRBJ1-2,14,.,TRBV7-2,CASSLRDGPLGYTF,TGTGCCAGCAGCTTGCGGGACGGCCCCCTAGGCTACACCTTC
.,TRBJ1-2,14,.,TRBV5-1,CASSLMPSDYGYTF,TGCGCCAGCAGCTTGATGCCGTCGGACTATGGCTACACCTTC
.,TRBJ2-3,16,TRBD2,TRBV5-1,CASSLALAGSIDTQYF,TGCGCCAGCAGCTTGGCACTAGCGGGGAGTATAGATACGCAGTATTTT
.,TRBJ2-7,14,TRBD2,TRBV29-1,CSVAQIGLAAEQYF,TGCAGCGTTGCACAGATAGGACTAGCGGCCGAGCAGTACTTC
few,TRBJ1-3,16,TRBD1,TRBV5-6,CASSKPTGASGNTIYF,TGTGCCAGCAGCAAACCGACAGGGGCCTCTGGAAACACCATATATTTT
few,TRBJ2-7,15,TRBD1,TRBV2,CASSPLGQGRDEQYF,TGTGCCAGCAGTCCCCTTGGACAGGGGAGGGACGAGCAGTACTTC
few,TRBJ1-1,14,.,TRBV2,CASSAHPGSTEAFF,TGTGCCAGCAGTGCCCATCCGGGGTCCACTGAAGCTTTCTTT
.,TRBJ2-7,14,TRBD2,TRBV6-5,CAPHSSGKSYEQYF,TGTGCTCCTCATTCTAGCGGAAAATCCTACGAGCAGTACTTC
few,TRBJ1-2,14,TRBD1,TRBV6-5,CASSYRDRGYGYTF,TGTGCCAGCAGTTACCGGGACAGGGGCTATGGCTACACCTTC
.,TRBJ1-1,13,.,TRBV6-5,CASKGVRPTEAFF,TGTGCCAGCAAGGGGGTTCGCCCCACTGAAGCTTTCTTT
few,TRBJ1-4,16,TRBD1,TRBV4-1,CASSQEVLQGGEKLFF,TGCGCCAGCAGCCAAGAAGTATTACAGGGGGGTGAAAAACTGTTTTTT
.,TRBJ1-1,15,.,TRBV5-5,CASSPRTVMNTEAFF,TGTGCCAGCAGCCCCCGGACAGTCATGAACACTGAAGCTTTCTTT
.,TRBJ2-4,18,TRBD1,TRBV27,CASITGQGPLLAKNIQYF,TGTGCCAGCATCACGGGACAGGGGCCATTACTAGCCAAAAACATTCAGTACTTC
few,TRBJ1-2,14,.,TRBV7-8,CASSLGSANYGYTF,TGTGCCAGCAGCTTAGGCAGCGCTAACTATGGCTACACCTTC
.,TRBJ2-1,13,.,TRBV7-9,CSSSSGTYNEQFF,TGTTCCAGCAGCTCGGGGACCTACAATGAGCAGTTCTTC
.,TRBJ2-2,13,.,TRBV18,CASSPIENGELFF,TGTGCCAGCTCACCAATAGAAAACGGGGAGCTGTTTTTT
.,TRBJ2-7,18,.,TRBV10-1,CASSFRGETSVDSYEQYF,TGCGCCAGCAGTTTCAGGGGGGAGACTAGCGTAGACTCCTACGAGCAGTACTTC
.,TRBJ2-7,12,TRBD1,TRBV30,CAWSKDRARQYF,TGTGCCTGGAGTAAGGACAGGGCGCGGCAGTACTTC
.,TRBJ1-3,15,TRBD1,TRBV5-8,CASSPRDRSGNTIYF,TGTGCCAGCAGCCCACGGGACAGGTCGGGAAACACCATATATTTT
few,TRBJ1-2,14,.,TRBV5-6,CASSPGGLLGGYTF,TGTGCCAGCAGTCCCGGGGGACTCCTGGGTGGCTACACCTTC
medium-sized,TRBJ1-1,14,.,TRBV10-3,CAISESGRVGEAFF,TGTGCCATCAGTGAGTCCGGCAGGGTCGGTGAAGCTTTCTTT
.,TRBJ2-2,18,TRBD2,TRBV5-1,CASSLGVLGLGYAGELFF,TGCGCCAGCAGCTTGGGGGTTCTGGGACTAGGGTACGCCGGGGAGCTGTTTTTT
once,TRBJ1-2,15,.,TRBV7-2,CASSQTFVTANGYTF,TGTGCCAGCAGCCAAACCTTCGTAACAGCTAATGGCTACACCTTC
.,TRBJ2-3,17,TRBD2,TRBV7-9,CASSLGLAGVSTDTQYF,TGTGCCAGCAGCTTAGGGTTAGCGGGAGTGAGCACAGATACGCAGTATTTT
.,TRBJ1-5,16,.,TRBV30,CAWDTGGSKSNQPQHF,TGTGCCTGGGACACCGGGGGGTCGAAAAGCAATCAGCCCCAGCATTTT
.,TRBJ2-7,18,TRBD2,TRBV2,CASSHRDYLRRSSYEQYF,TGTGCCAGCTCCCACCGGGACTACCTAAGGCGAAGCTCCTACGAGCAGTACTTC
.,TRBJ1-2,14,.,TRBV7-2,CASSLQGFGYGYTF,TGTGCCAGCAGCTTGCAGGGGTTTGGCTATGGCTACACCTTC
.,TRBJ1-2,12,.,TRBV19,CASSISGSGYTF,TGTGCCAGTAGTATATCAGGTTCTGGCTACACCTTC
.,TRBJ1-1,14,TRBD1,TRBV5-1,CASRMWTGDTEAFF,TGCGCCAGCAGGATGTGGACAGGGGACACTGAAGCTTTCTTT
.,TRBJ2-3,17,TRBD2,TRBV9,CASSPWTSGRWEDTQYF,TGTGCCAGCAGCCCATGGACTAGCGGGAGATGGGAGGATACGCAGTATTTT
.,TRBJ1-5,17,TRBD1,TRBV19,CASSMGTGWVRGQPQHF,TGTGCCAGTAGTATGGGGACAGGGTGGGTAAGGGGCCAGCCCCAGCATTTT
.,TRBJ2-2,17,.,TRBV11-2,CASSSGAQGSNTGELFF,TGTGCCAGCAGCTCGGGGGCACAGGGGAGCAACACCGGGGAGCTGTTTTTT
once,TRBJ2-3,17,TRBD1,TRBV5-1,CASSSTGVGRGTDTQYF,TGCGCCAGCAGCTCGACAGGGGTGGGAAGGGGCACAGATACGCAGTATTTT
.,TRBJ2-2,14,.,TRBV10-3,CAIRVTGDIGELFF,TGTGCCATCAGGGTCACCGGGGACATCGGGGAGCTGTTTTTT
.,TRBJ2-1,14,TRBD2,TRBV5-1,CASSSGRAGNEQFF,TGCGCCAGCTCCTCGGGGAGGGCCGGGAATGAGCAGTTCTTC
few,TRBJ2-2,15,TRBD1,TRBV7-3,CASSLFGTGTGELFF,TGTGCCAGCAGCTTATTTGGGACAGGGACCGGGGAGCTGTTTTTT
.,TRBJ2-1,13,TRBD2,TRBV19,CASRTSGSYEQFF,TGTGCCAGCCGGACTAGCGGGAGCTATGAGCAGTTCTTC
.,TRBJ2-2,13,TRBD1,TRBV19,CASSATGVGELFF,TGTGCCAGTAGTGCAACAGGGGTAGGGGAGCTGTTTTTT